The text below deals with one T cell receptor beta chain. Its antigen is unidentified. This entry is derived from a study of T-cell memory formation after mild COVID-19. The study's findings and limits: Pre-infection memory carried some responding clones, suggesting that cross-reactive memory joined.

This CDR3 region has 17 residues. The germline CDR1 and CDR2 sequences are MGHRA and YSYEKL. Losses at the gene ends were 0 bases for V and 5 bases for J; bases not matched to a gene: 9. TCRdb re-analysed the 5' RACE reads in MiXCR, keeping a single row per CDR3 protein. Here the sample spans approximately 100,000 distinct CDR3 sequences, roughly 25% being singletons. The sequencing sample was made of PBMCs or a T cell subset sorted from them (not recorded which). The clonotype was recovered from a man aged 18 to 30 who had mild COVID-19 (a few samples of this study predate the infection). Cell type and time point are not known. The chain links TRBV4-1 to TRBJ2-5, with 10 bases identical to TRBD2. CDR3 bases: TGCGCCAGCAGCCAAGATCCAGCGGGGGGGCCCGGGGAGACCCAGTACTTC. This sequence encodes CASSQDPAGGPGETQYF.